This T cell receptor beta chain comes out of a study of T cell responses to AZD1222 COVID-19 vaccine. Study-level results: Among the donors, most were white British and more were female, and clonal diversity was possibly underestimated. Rises in breadth and depth of Spike-specific TCRs came after two AZD1222 doses. The number of AZD1222 recipients seropositive at baseline was only six. The reported proportion of spike-specific TCRs targeting unmutated variant regions was nearly half.

Worth noting for this clone: The antigen remains unidentified.

Clones were read by immunoSEQ multiplex PCR, and TCRdb kept only the in-frame ones, dropping some. Of over 85,000 clones in the sample, around 86% are singletons; the top ten hold around 5.1%. The CDR3 runs to 15 residues. V lost 2 bases and J 0 bases, leaving 8 bases between the germline ends. Germline CDR1 is MNHEY and CDR2 is SMNVEV (reference sequence). The sequence was collected from an adult in good health. The chain is built from TRBV27 and TRBJ2-1; D is unresolved. Sequences were derived from peripheral blood, sampled on day 0 of AZD1222 vaccination. This CDR3 reads CASSLRADSYNEQFF. CDR3 DNA sequence: TGTGCCAGCAGTTTACGGGCCGACTCCTACAATGAGCAGTTCTTC.